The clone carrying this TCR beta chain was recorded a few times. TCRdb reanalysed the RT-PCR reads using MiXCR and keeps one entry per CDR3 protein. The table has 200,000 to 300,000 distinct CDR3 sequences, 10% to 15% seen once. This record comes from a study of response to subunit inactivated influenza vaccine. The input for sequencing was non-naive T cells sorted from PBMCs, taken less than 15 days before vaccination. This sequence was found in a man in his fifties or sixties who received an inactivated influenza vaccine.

CDR3 DNA sequence: TGCAGTGCTAGGACTAGCCCTAGCACAGATACGCAGTATTTT. Translated: CSARTSPSTDTQYF. The chain carries TRBV20-1 and TRBJ2-3, with 7 bases matching TRBD2. Germline V gives CDR1 DFQATT, CDR2 SNEGSKA (reference sequence). With V trimmed by 3 bases and J by 0 bases, 3 bases remained unmatched. The CDR3 has 14 residues.